A selection of T cell receptor beta chains follows, all from one sample in a study of response to subunit inactivated influenza vaccine. TCRdb re-called the RT-PCR reads with MiXCR, one entry per CDR3 protein. The table has roughly 570,000 distinct CDR3 sequences, around 13% seen once. Sequencing was performed on PBMCs from blood, taken 12 days after vaccination. These receptors were obtained from a man in his fifties who received an inactivated influenza vaccine. Each CDR3 is given with its conserved first and last residue. The D gene is left open where the match is weak. Size values are once, few and many counts, or a class for expanded clones, and some rows have none.

j_call: TRBJ1-1
v_call: TRBV20-1
d_call: TRBD1
clone_size: few
cdr3_nt: TGCAGTGCTAGTTGGGACAGACTCACTGAAGCTTTCTTT
cdr3_aa: CSASWDRLTEAFF

j_call: TRBJ2-7
v_call: TRBV29-1
d_call: TRBD1
clone_size: -
cdr3_nt: TGCAGCGGCAAACAGGGGGCAAGTGAGCAGTACTTC
cdr3_aa: CSGKQGASEQYF

j_call: TRBJ1-2
v_call: TRBV20-1
d_call: TRBD1
clone_size: few
cdr3_nt: TGCAGTGCTAGAGGGTCAGGGGGTATCAGCGACTACACCTTC
cdr3_aa: CSARGSGGISDYTF

j_call: TRBJ2-5
v_call: TRBV7-6
d_call: -
clone_size: few
cdr3_nt: TGTGCCAGCAGCTTAGGGACCGGGGGTGCTGAGACCCAGTACTTC
cdr3_aa: CASSLGTGGAETQYF

j_call: TRBJ2-7
v_call: TRBV29-1
d_call: -
clone_size: few
cdr3_nt: TGCAGCGTCCTCGAACAGGGAGGGGAGCAGTACTTC
cdr3_aa: CSVLEQGGEQYF

j_call: TRBJ1-3
v_call: TRBV20-1
d_call: -
clone_size: -
cdr3_nt: TGCAGTGCTCGCGGGGACAACGAGGCCATATATTTT
cdr3_aa: CSARGDNEAIYF

j_call: TRBJ2-1
v_call: TRBV23-1
d_call: TRBD1
clone_size: -
cdr3_nt: TGCGCCAGGACCTCCGGGACAGGGGGGGACAATGAGCAGTTCTTC
cdr3_aa: CARTSGTGGDNEQFF

j_call: TRBJ1-1
v_call: TRBV6-1
d_call: -
clone_size: -
cdr3_nt: TGTGCCAGCAGCTCCTATCGGGGTGGGGCTGAAGCTTTCTTT
cdr3_aa: CASSSYRGGAEAFF

j_call: TRBJ2-2
v_call: TRBV7-8
d_call: TRBD2
clone_size: -
cdr3_nt: TGTGCCAGCAGCTTAGAGATAGCGGGAGGGACCGGGGAGCTGTTTTTT
cdr3_aa: CASSLEIAGGTGELFF

j_call: TRBJ2-7
v_call: TRBV6-5
d_call: TRBD1
clone_size: -
cdr3_nt: TGTGCCAGCAGTTACGGGACAGGGGTCTACGAGCAGTACTTC
cdr3_aa: CASSYGTGVYEQYF

j_call: TRBJ2-5
v_call: TRBV20-1
d_call: -
clone_size: -
cdr3_nt: TGCAGTGCTAGAGATCACAGAGACATAAAAGAGACCCAGTACTTC
cdr3_aa: CSARDHRDIKETQYF

j_call: TRBJ2-1
v_call: TRBV7-8
d_call: TRBD2
clone_size: -
cdr3_nt: TGTGCCAGCAGCTTAGGTGAAGGACTAGCGGTATCCTACAATGAGCAGTTCTTC
cdr3_aa: CASSLGEGLAVSYNEQFF

j_call: TRBJ2-2
v_call: TRBV20-1
d_call: -
clone_size: -
cdr3_nt: TGCAGTGCTAGCAGGAGGTTTGGCGGGGAGCTGTTTTTT
cdr3_aa: CSASRRFGGELFF

j_call: TRBJ1-5
v_call: TRBV4-3
d_call: -
clone_size: -
cdr3_nt: TGCGCCAGCAGCCAAGGTCCGTATCAGCCCCAGCATTTT
cdr3_aa: CASSQGPYQPQHF

j_call: TRBJ1-1
v_call: TRBV6-4
d_call: -
clone_size: -
cdr3_nt: TGTGCCAGCAAAGACAGGCCCGAGAACACTGAAGCTTTCTTT
cdr3_aa: CASKDRPENTEAFF

j_call: TRBJ2-5
v_call: TRBV12-3/TRBV12-4
d_call: -
clone_size: -
cdr3_nt: TGTGCCTGCAGTGCCCCTTTGGGGGAGACCCAGTACTTC
cdr3_aa: CACSAPLGETQYF

j_call: TRBJ2-1
v_call: TRBV4-3
d_call: TRBD2
clone_size: -
cdr3_nt: TGCGCCAGCAGCCAAGATAGCGGTAGCGGGAGCCTCTACAATGAGCAGTTCTTC
cdr3_aa: CASSQDSGSGSLYNEQFF

j_call: TRBJ2-7
v_call: TRBV2
d_call: -
clone_size: -
cdr3_nt: TGTGCCAGCACTGTGGGCGGGGTCGAGCAGTACTTC
cdr3_aa: CASTVGGVEQYF

j_call: TRBJ1-4
v_call: TRBV6-5
d_call: -
clone_size: few
cdr3_nt: TGTGCCAGCAGTTACGGTGCGGCAACTAATGAAAAACTGTTTTTT
cdr3_aa: CASSYGAATNEKLFF

j_call: TRBJ2-2
v_call: TRBV24-1
d_call: TRBD1
clone_size: -
cdr3_nt: TGTGCCACCAGTGAACAGGGGGTCACCGGGGAGCTGTTTTTT
cdr3_aa: CATSEQGVTGELFF

j_call: TRBJ2-1
v_call: TRBV4-3
d_call: -
clone_size: many
cdr3_nt: TGCGCCAGCAGCCCTAGTGGAGGTTACAATGAGCAGTTCTTC
cdr3_aa: CASSPSGGYNEQFF

j_call: TRBJ2-2
v_call: TRBV5-1
d_call: -
clone_size: -
cdr3_nt: TGCGCTAGCAGCCCCGCTAGAGACACCGGGGAGCTGTTTTTT
cdr3_aa: CASSPARDTGELFF

j_call: TRBJ2-4
v_call: TRBV6-1
d_call: -
clone_size: few
cdr3_nt: TGTGCCAGCAGTGCCGGACTGGGTATGGCGGACATTCAGTACTTC
cdr3_aa: CASSAGLGMADIQYF

j_call: TRBJ2-1
v_call: TRBV11-2
d_call: TRBD2
clone_size: -
cdr3_nt: TGTGCCAGCAGCTTAGGTTTAGCGGGAGTGTATGAGCAGTTCTTC
cdr3_aa: CASSLGLAGVYEQFF

j_call: TRBJ2-3
v_call: TRBV20-1
d_call: TRBD2
clone_size: few
cdr3_nt: TGCAGTGCTGAACCCCCGGGACTAGCGGGGAGAGATACGCAGTATTTT
cdr3_aa: CSAEPPGLAGRDTQYF

j_call: TRBJ2-3
v_call: TRBV20-1
d_call: -
clone_size: -
cdr3_nt: TGCAGCGGCTTAGGGGGACTCACAGATACGCAGTATTTT
cdr3_aa: CSGLGGLTDTQYF

j_call: TRBJ1-5
v_call: TRBV20-1
d_call: -
clone_size: -
cdr3_nt: TGCAGTGCTAGGGGGGGCCCTCTAAATCAGCCCCAGCATTTT
cdr3_aa: CSARGGPLNQPQHF

j_call: TRBJ2-3
v_call: TRBV6-5
d_call: -
clone_size: -
cdr3_nt: TGTGCCAGCAGTTCTGTAACAGGGTGGGAAGATACGCAGTATTTT
cdr3_aa: CASSSVTGWEDTQYF

j_call: TRBJ2-5
v_call: TRBV10-3
d_call: TRBD1
clone_size: -
cdr3_nt: TGTGCCACCGCGACCACGATGACAGGGGGGGGCTCTAGGGAGACCCAGTACTTC
cdr3_aa: CATATTMTGGGSRETQYF

j_call: TRBJ2-5
v_call: TRBV12-3/TRBV12-4
d_call: -
clone_size: -
cdr3_nt: TGTGCCAGCACCCTAGACAACTCCCTCCAAGAGACCCAGTACTTC
cdr3_aa: CASTLDNSLQETQYF

j_call: TRBJ2-6
v_call: TRBV5-1
d_call: TRBD2
clone_size: few
cdr3_nt: TGCGCCAGCAGCGCGGGGATAGCGGGACGCTCTGGGGCCAACGTCCTGACTTTC
cdr3_aa: CASSAGIAGRSGANVLTF

j_call: TRBJ2-1
v_call: TRBV7-3
d_call: TRBD2
clone_size: -
cdr3_nt: TGTGCCAGCAGCGGAAAAAGGGCGGGAGGCGTCGATGAGCAGTTCTTC
cdr3_aa: CASSGKRAGGVDEQFF

j_call: TRBJ2-3
v_call: TRBV12-3/TRBV12-4
d_call: -
clone_size: -
cdr3_nt: TGTGCCAGCAGTTTGACAGGAGCCTACACAGATACGCAGTATTTT
cdr3_aa: CASSLTGAYTDTQYF

j_call: TRBJ1-1
v_call: TRBV7-9
d_call: TRBD1
clone_size: -
cdr3_nt: TGTGCCACCATATCAGGGGGGGCGAACACTGAAGCTTTCTTT
cdr3_aa: CATISGGANTEAFF

j_call: TRBJ2-4
v_call: TRBV7-9
d_call: -
clone_size: -
cdr3_nt: TGTGCCAGCAGCTCAACAGGGGAGGGGGGCAAAAACATTCAGTACTTC
cdr3_aa: CASSSTGEGGKNIQYF

j_call: TRBJ2-7
v_call: TRBV27
d_call: -
clone_size: few
cdr3_nt: TGTGCCAGCCGGTTAGGAGGCCAGGGTCTCGAGCAGTACTTC
cdr3_aa: CASRLGGQGLEQYF

j_call: TRBJ2-3
v_call: TRBV11-2
d_call: -
clone_size: few
cdr3_nt: TGTGCCAGCAGCTTTATATCGAGTGCAGATACGCAGTATTTT
cdr3_aa: CASSFISSADTQYF